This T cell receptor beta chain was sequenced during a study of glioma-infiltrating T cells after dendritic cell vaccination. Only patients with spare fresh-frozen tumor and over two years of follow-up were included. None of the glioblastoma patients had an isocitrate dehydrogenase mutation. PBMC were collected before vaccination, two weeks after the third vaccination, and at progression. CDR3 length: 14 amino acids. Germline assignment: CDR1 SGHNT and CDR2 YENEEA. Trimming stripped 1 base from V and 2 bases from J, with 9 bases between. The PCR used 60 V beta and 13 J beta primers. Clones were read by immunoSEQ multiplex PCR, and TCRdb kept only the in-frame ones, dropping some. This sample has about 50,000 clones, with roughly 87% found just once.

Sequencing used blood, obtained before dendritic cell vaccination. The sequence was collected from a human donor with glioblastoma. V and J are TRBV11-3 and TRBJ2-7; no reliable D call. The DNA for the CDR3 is TGTGCCAGCAGCTTAGGGGCAGGAACCTACGAGCAGTACTTC. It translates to CASSLGAGTYEQYF.